In this sample, the clone carrying this T cell receptor beta chain turned up a few times. This record comes from a study of identical twins. CDR1 is MNHEY and CDR2 is SMNVEV in the germline V gene (reference sequence). V gave up 3 bases and J gave up 2 bases, with 11 bases separating them. The CDR3 contains 15 residues. Using its own MiXCR run on the 5' RACE reads, TCRdb lists one record per CDR3 protein. The sample has a few hundred thousand distinct CDR3 sequences, about 8.5% seen once. This sample was shared with a second study, whose subject was yellow fever vaccine responses in identical twins.

The TCR originated in a woman aged 18-29 years in good health. The sample comprised CD8+ T cells sorted from blood. The rearrangement uses TRBV27 and TRBJ2-1; unclear D gene. The CDR3 region is CASSFGLGTYNEQFF. CDR3 sequence (DNA): TGTGCCAGCAGTTTTGGGCTAGGAACCTACAATGAGCAGTTCTTC.